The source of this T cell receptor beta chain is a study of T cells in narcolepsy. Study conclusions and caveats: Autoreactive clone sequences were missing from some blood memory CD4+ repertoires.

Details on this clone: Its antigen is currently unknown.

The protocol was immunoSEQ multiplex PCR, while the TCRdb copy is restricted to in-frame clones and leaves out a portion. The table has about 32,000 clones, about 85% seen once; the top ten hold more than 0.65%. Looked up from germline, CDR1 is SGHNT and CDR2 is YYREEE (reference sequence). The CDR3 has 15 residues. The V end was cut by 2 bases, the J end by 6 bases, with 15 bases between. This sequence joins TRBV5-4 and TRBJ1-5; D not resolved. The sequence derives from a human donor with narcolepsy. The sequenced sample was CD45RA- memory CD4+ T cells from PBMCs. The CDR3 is CASSFSPSPFQPQHF. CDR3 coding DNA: TGTGCCAGCAGCTTTAGCCCGTCCCCCTTTCAGCCCCAGCATTTT. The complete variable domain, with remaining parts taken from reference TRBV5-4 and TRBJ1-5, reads ETGVTQSPTHLIKTRGQQVTLRCSSQSGHNTVSWYQQALGQGPQFIFQYYREEENGRGNFPPRFSGLQFPNYSSELNVNALELDDSALYLCASSFSPSPFQPQHFGDGTRLSIL.